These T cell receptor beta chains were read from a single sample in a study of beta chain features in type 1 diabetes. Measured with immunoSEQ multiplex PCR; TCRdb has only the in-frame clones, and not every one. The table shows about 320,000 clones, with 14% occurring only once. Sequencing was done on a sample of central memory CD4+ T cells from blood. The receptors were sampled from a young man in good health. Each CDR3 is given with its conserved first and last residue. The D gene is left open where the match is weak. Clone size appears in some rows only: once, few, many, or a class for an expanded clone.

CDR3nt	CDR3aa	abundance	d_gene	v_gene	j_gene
TGTGCCAGCAGCCCTACTCCTATCCGGGAGGCGAACACCGGGGAGCTGTTTTTT	CASSPTPIREANTGELFF	-	TRBD2	TRBV11-3	TRBJ2-2
TGTGCCAGCAGCTTAGCCGGGACAGGGTACAATGAGCAGTTCTTC	CASSLAGTGYNEQFF	few	TRBD1	TRBV13	TRBJ2-1
TGTGCCAGCAGCAATGACAGGGTCGGCACCGGGGAGCTGTTTTTT	CASSNDRVGTGELFF	few	TRBD1	TRBV7-7	TRBJ2-2
TGTGCCAGCAGCTTTAGGCAGGAAGAGACCCAGTACTTC	CASSFRQEETQYF	-	-	TRBV13	TRBJ2-5
TGTGCCAGCAGCGTAGCCCCCGGACAAGAGACCCAGTACTTC	CASSVAPGQETQYF	few	-	TRBV9	TRBJ2-5
TGTGCCAGCAGCCGGGACACAACGCAGTTCTTC	CASSRDTTQFF	-	-	TRBV7-9	TRBJ2-1
TGTGCCAGCAGCGCGCACATTGAGGAGACCCAGTACTTC	CASSAHIEETQYF	-	-	TRBV9	TRBJ2-5
TGTGCCAGCAGCCGGGGACTAGCGGGAGGGCCGAGGCAGTTCTTC	CASSRGLAGGPRQFF	few	TRBD2	TRBV7-9	TRBJ2-1
TGTGCCAGCAGTGATTCGACAGGGGCCCGAAACACCATATATTTT	CASSDSTGARNTIYF	many	TRBD1	TRBV25-1	TRBJ1-3
TGTGCCAGCAGTGAATCAAGAGAGACCCAGTACTTC	CASSESRETQYF	-	-	TRBV25-1	TRBJ2-5
TGTGCCAGCAGCCTACTAAGGGGGCAAGGCTACACCTTC	CASSLLRGQGYTF	-	TRBD1	TRBV6-1	TRBJ1-2
TGTGCCAGCAGCCAAGGAGGGTACGGGGCCAAAAACATTCAGTACTTC	CASSQGGYGAKNIQYF	-	-	TRBV14	TRBJ2-4
TGTGCCAGCAGCTCCGGACTAGCGGGGGGATTGGATACGCAGTATTTT	CASSSGLAGGLDTQYF	few	TRBD2	TRBV7-2	TRBJ2-3
TGTGCCAGCAGCGGGACTAGCGGGAGGCCCCAAGAGACCCAGTACTTC	CASSGTSGRPQETQYF	-	TRBD2	TRBV9	TRBJ2-5
TGTGCCAGCAGCCAAGAGCCTTTCTACGAGCAGTACTTC	CASSQEPFYEQYF	few	-	TRBV4-2	TRBJ2-7
TGTGCCAGCAAACCATGGGGCAGGGAACGGGAGACCCAGTACTTC	CASKPWGRERETQYF	-	-	TRBV2	TRBJ2-5